These 28 T cell receptor beta chains share one sample of origin, sequenced in a study of OX40 agonist ivuxolimab in advanced cancers. Libraries were prepared by immunoSEQ multiplex PCR; TCRdb keeps only in-frame clonotypes and omits some of them. The data show about 20,000 clones, with 80% to 90% seen just once and 21% held by the top ten. This material consisted of CD4+ or CD8+ T cells sorted from blood, taken in a trial of the OX40 agonist ivuxolimab. These receptors were collected from an adult with an advanced solid tumor such as melanoma, head and neck, liver or kidney cancer.

In its sample, this clone was seen once. The chain has TRBV6-6 and TRBJ2-7; tentative D call: TRBD1 (6 bases). Germline V CDR1 and CDR2: MNHNY, SVGAGI (reference sequence). The CDR3 sequence is 12 residues long. The V end was cut by 5 bases, the J end by 4 bases, with 9 bases between. The CDR3 DNA is TGTGCCAGCAGTCCGACAGGATACGAGCAGTACTTC. Residues: CASSPTGYEQYF.

This clone is a singleton in its sample. The chain has TRBV5-1 and TRBJ2-3, with 13 bases aligning to TRBD2. CDR1 and CDR2 (germline): SGHRS, YFSETQ. J gave up 5 bases and V 4 bases, and 7 bases lay outside the gene matches. This CDR3 is 16 amino acids long. The CDR3 reads CASSQTSGGAVDTQYF. The CDR3 DNA is TGCGCCAGCAGCCAAACTAGCGGGGGGGCCGTAGATACGCAGTATTTT.

The rearrangement links TRBV5-4 to TRBJ2-1; no clear D. V lost 4 bases and J 3 bases, leaving 5 bases between the germline ends. This CDR3 comprises 12 residues. CDR1 is SGHNT and CDR2 is YYREEE in the germline V gene (reference sequence). DNA of the CDR3: TGTGCCAGCAGCAAAAACTACAATGAGCAGTTCTTC. Residues: CASSKNYNEQFF.

The chain joins TRBV7-9 to TRBJ2-5; D is uncertain. The V end was cut by 1 base, the J end by 9 bases, with 9 bases between. The CDR3 sequence is 12 residues long. The germline CDR1 and CDR2 sequences are SEHNR and FQNEAQ (reference sequence). CDR3 coding DNA: TGTGCCAGCAGCTTAGTGTCTGAGGCCCAGTACTTC. Encoded protein: CASSLVSEAQYF.

This clone turned up a few times. This chain joins TRBV7-9 and TRBJ2-5, with a tentative D call TRBD1 (6 bases). The germline CDR1 and CDR2 sequences are SEHNR and FQNEAQ (reference sequence). CDR3 length: 17 amino acids. V lost 5 bases to trimming and J lost 0 bases, with 19 bases between them. The CDR3 DNA reads as TGTGCCAGCAGCCCATACCCCGGGACAAAAAACCAAGAGACCCAGTACTTC. Protein product: CASSPYPGTKNQETQYF.

The V call is TRBV6-5, the J call TRBJ2-2, with no clear D. Trimming removed 6 bases from V and 1 base from J, with 6 bases in between. The CDR3 sequence is 13 residues long. From germline, CDR1 is MNHEY and CDR2 SVGAGI. The CDR3 DNA is TGTGCCAGCAGGAGCCTGAACACCGGGGAGCTGTTTTTT. It encodes CASRSLNTGELFF.

The V and J genes are TRBV7-9 and TRBJ2-3; D unclear. Germline lookup yields CDR1 SEHNR and CDR2 FQNEAQ (reference sequence). V lost 5 bases and J 1 base, leaving 4 bases between the germline ends. The CDR3 has 12 residues. The CDR3 sequence is CASSRGTDTQYF. CDR3 DNA: TGTGCCAGCAGCCGGGGCACAGATACGCAGTATTTT. The full variable domain, completed using reference TRBV7-9 and TRBJ2-3, is DTGVSQNPRHKITKRGQNVTFRCDPISEHNRLYWYRQTLGQGPEFLTYFQNEAQLEKSRLLSDRFSAERPKGSFSTLEIQRTEQGDSAMYLCASSRGTDTQYFGPGTRLTVL.

The chain uses TRBV28 and TRBJ1-2; 9 bases are a match to TRBD1. There are 17 residues in the CDR3. Germline values: CDR1 MDHEN, CDR2 SYDVKM. The trim removed 2 bases at V and 5 bases at J, leaving 12 bases unmatched. The DNA of the CDR3 is TGTGCCAGCAGTTTAGCCACCCCGGGACAGGGTGAATATGGCTACACCTTC. Amino acids: CASSLATPGQGEYGYTF.

The rearrangement joins TRBV4-3 to TRBJ1-3; D remains unclear. Germline lookup yields CDR1 LGHNA and CDR2 YSLEER. The V and J ends lost 0 bases and 4 bases respectively, with 7 bases between them. The CDR3 extends over 14 amino acids. The CDR3 loop reads CASSQDTVGNTIYF. In DNA, the CDR3 is TGCGCCAGCAGCCAAGATACGGTAGGAAACACCATATATTTT.

This sequence joins TRBV11-2 and TRBJ2-7; tentative D call: TRBD1 (6 bases). The CDR3 length is 15 residues. Germline CDR1 reads SGHAT; CDR2 reads FQNNGV. V lost 5 bases and J lost 1, with 15 bases in between. The CDR3, as DNA: TGTGCCAGCAGCGTGGACAGATATACATCCTACGAGCAGTACTTC. Protein sequence: CASSVDRYTSYEQYF.

By its share, this clone is medium-sized (0.01 to 0.1%). The gene calls are TRBV29-1 and TRBJ2-7; 7 nucleotides align to TRBD1. Germline trimming cut 2 bases from V and 0 bases from J; bases unmatched to any gene: 4. The CDR3 is made up of 14 amino acids. CDR1 is SQVTM, CDR2 ANQGSEA, per germline. CDR3 DNA sequence: TGCAGCGTTGAAACCGGACAGGCCTCCTACGAGCAGTACTTC. Translating gives CSVETGQASYEQYF.

V is TRBV5-4 and J is TRBJ1-2, with D possibly matching TRBD1 (6 bases). V shed 4 bases and J shed 5 bases, with 12 bases lying between them. The CDR3 loop spans 13 amino acids. Germline V lookup: CDR1 SGHNT, CDR2 YYREEE (reference sequence). CDR3 protein: CASSPSTGYGYTF. DNA of the CDR3: TGTGCCAGCAGCCCCTCAACAGGGTATGGCTACACCTTC.

This rearrangement joins TRBV4-1 to TRBJ1-5; 7 bases line up with TRBD1. The V gene's germline CDR1 is MGHRA and CDR2 YSYEKL. V lost 3 bases, J lost 10 bases, and 9 bases stayed unmatched. CDR3 length: 14 residues. The CDR3 reads CASSQLEQGKPQHF. Written as DNA, the CDR3 is TGCGCCAGCAGCCAGCTAGAACAGGGGAAACCCCAGCATTTT.

This clone appeared a single time. The chain combines TRBV27 with TRBJ2-1; no reliable D call. Trimming took 7 bases from V and 2 from J, leaving 9 bases between them. Germline-derived CDR1 and CDR2 are MNHEY and SMNVEV (reference sequence). The CDR3 covers 13 residues. The CDR3 DNA follows: TGTGCCAGCAAAAGGGTCCCCTACAATGAGCAGTTCTTC. As protein: CASKRVPYNEQFF.

This chain uses TRBV18 with TRBJ2-7, with D possibly TRBD1 on 5 matching bases. V lost 4 bases and J 0 bases, leaving 13 bases between the germline ends. Germline V gene sequence: CDR1 KGHSH, CDR2 LQKENI. There are 15 residues in the CDR3. The CDR3 coding sequence is TGTGCCAGCTCACAGGGGCCAGCCCTCTCCTACGAGCAGTACTTC. Translated, it gives CASSQGPALSYEQYF. The full variable domain, rest sourced from reference TRBV18 and TRBJ2-7, is NAGVMQNPRHLVRRRGQEARLRCSPMKGHSHVYWYRQLPEEGLKFMVYLQKENIIDESGMPKERFSAEFPKEGPSILRIQQVVRGDSAAYFCASSQGPALSYEQYFGPGTRLTVT.

As to this clone: A much larger clone lies a single base off, so this may be a read error. The chain uses TRBV6-5 and TRBJ1-2; TRBD1 aligns across 8 bases. CDR1 is MNHEY and CDR2 is SVGAGI in the germline V gene. The CDR3 spans 13 residues. The V gene end was trimmed by 6 bases and the J gene end by 4 bases; junction bases not matched to a gene: 4. The CDR3 sequence: CASSLTGGYGYTF. In DNA form, the CDR3 reads TGTGCCAGCAGCCTCACAGGGGGCTATGGCTACACCTTC.

The chain combines TRBV29-1 with TRBJ1-2, with D unresolved. CDR1 is SQVTM, CDR2 ANQGSEA, per germline. V was pared by 0 bases and J by 4 bases, with 12 bases between. This CDR3 region has 14 residues. The CDR3 DNA is TGCAGCGTTGAAGATCAAAGGGTTTCCTATGGCTACACCTTC. It codes for CSVEDQRVSYGYTF.

The rearrangement links TRBV30 to TRBJ1-3, with a possible D match to TRBD1 (6 bases). Germline CDR1 and CDR2: GTSNPN and SVGIG (reference sequence). Trimming removed 5 bases at V and 7 bases at J, with 24 bases between. The CDR3 is 16 amino acids. The CDR3 loop reads CAWRPGLGWGANTIYF. The CDR3 nucleotides are TGTGCCTGGCGGCCGGGACTGGGGTGGGGGGCGAACACCATATATTTT. Combining the CDR3 with reference TRBV30 and TRBJ1-3 gives the whole variable domain SQTIHQWPATLVQPVGSPLSLECTVEGTSNPNLYWYRQAAGRGLQLLFYSVGIGQISSEVPQNLSASRPQDRQFILSSKKLLLSDSGFYLCAWRPGLGWGANTIYFGEGSWLTVV.

The chain couples TRBV7-9 to TRBJ1-1; the D is unclear. The CDR3 consists of 15 residues. Germline loops: CDR1 SEHNR, CDR2 FQNEAQ (reference sequence). V was cut by 3 bases and J by 1 base, with 12 bases left in between. The CDR3 here is CASSFTALENTEAFF. CDR3 nucleotide sequence: TGTGCCAGCAGCTTTACCGCGCTGGAGAACACTGAAGCTTTCTTT.

V is TRBV9 and J is TRBJ2-1, with TRBD2 matching over 13 bases. The J segment lost 6 bases and the V segment lost 0 bases, leaving 0 bases of the junction unmatched. Germline V lookup: CDR1 SGDLS, CDR2 YYNGEE. There are 15 residues in the CDR3. CDR3 DNA: TGTGCCAGCAGCGTAGGACTAGCGGGAGGCAATGAGCAGTTCTTC. It is translated as CASSVGLAGGNEQFF. Full variable domain (outside the CDR3, taken from reference TRBV9 and TRBJ2-1): DSGVTQTPKHLITATGQRVTLRCSPRSGDLSVYWYQQSLDQGLQFLIQYYNGEERAKGNILERFSAQQFPDLHSELNLSSLELGDSALYFCASSVGLAGGNEQFFGPGTRLTVL.

The chain joins TRBV19 to TRBJ1-1; D is unclear. This CDR3 contains 13 residues. V was trimmed by 1 base and J by 4 bases, leaving 7 bases between them. Germline loops: CDR1 LNHDA, CDR2 SQIVND (reference sequence). CDR3 in DNA: TGTGCCAGTAGTATAGGGGAGGGCACTGAAGCTTTCTTT. This encodes CASSIGEGTEAFF. The full variable domain, with the rest looked up from reference TRBV19 and TRBJ1-1, is DGGITQSPKYLFRKEGQNVTLSCEQNLNHDAMYWYRQDPGQGLRLIYYSQIVNDFQKGDIAEGYSVSREKKESFPLTVTSAQKNPTAFYLCASSIGEGTEAFFGQGTRLTVV.

The chain employs TRBV5-1 and TRBJ2-2; D gene ambiguous. The CDR3 runs 12 residues. V dropped 0 bases and J dropped 6 bases, with 3 bases sitting between them. The V gene's germline CDR1 is SGHRS and CDR2 YFSETQ. CDR3 nucleotide sequence: TGCGCCAGCAGCTTGGCTCCCGGGGAGCTGTTTTTT. Encoded protein: CASSLAPGELFF. Combining the CDR3 with reference TRBV5-1 and TRBJ2-2 gives the whole variable domain KAGVTQTPRYLIKTRGQQVTLSCSPISGHRSVSWYQQTPGQGLQFLFEYFSETQRNKGNFPGRFSGRQFSNSRSEMNVSTLELGDSALYLCASSLAPGELFFGEGSRLTVL.

This clone has just a few counts. V is TRBV27 and J is TRBJ2-1, with 10 bases identical to TRBD2. This CDR3 comprises 16 residues. V was pared by 2 bases and J by 8 bases, with 9 bases of the junction left unmatched. CDR1 and CDR2 from the germline V gene are MNHEY and SMNVEV (reference sequence). The CDR3, as DNA: TGTGCCAGCAGTTTAGAGGCTAGCGGGAGTGTACATGAGCAGTTCTTC. Its translation: CASSLEASGSVHEQFF.

DNA for the CDR3: TGCAGCTCGGGACTAGCGGGGGGATTCGACACGCAGTATTTT. Translating gives CSSGLAGGFDTQYF. V and J are TRBV29-1 and TRBJ2-3; 15 bases match TRBD2. Germline lookup yields CDR1 SQVTM and CDR2 ANQGSEA. The ends lost 8 bases at V and 9 bases at J; junction bases unmatched: 9. CDR3 size: 14 residues.

This sequence joins TRBV5-1 and TRBJ2-7; D may match TRBD1 or TRBD2 (6 bases each). The ends were cut back, 2 bases at V and 5 bases at J, with 8 bases in the middle. This CDR3 region has 12 residues. CDR1 and CDR2 (germline): SGHRS, YFSETQ. The CDR3, as DNA: TGCGCCAGCAGCTTAGGGGGGCACGAGCAGTACTTC. Protein sequence: CASSLGGHEQYF. The whole variable domain, filled in from reference TRBV5-1 and TRBJ2-7, reads KAGVTQTPRYLIKTRGQQVTLSCSPISGHRSVSWYQQTPGQGLQFLFEYFSETQRNKGNFPGRFSGRQFSNSRSEMNVSTLELGDSALYLCASSLGGHEQYFGPGTRLTVT.

This clone has just one count. This chain uses TRBV19 with TRBJ2-7, with 7 bases identical to TRBD2. The germline V gene encodes CDR1 LNHDA and CDR2 SQIVND (reference sequence). V shed 3 bases and J 1 base; nucleotides not matched to a gene: 9. This CDR3 contains 16 residues. CDR3: CASSIYGEGPSYEQYF. CDR3 sequence (DNA): TGTGCCAGTAGTATCTACGGGGAGGGCCCTTCCTACGAGCAGTACTTC. The full variable domain, with the rest looked up from reference TRBV19 and TRBJ2-7, is DGGITQSPKYLFRKEGQNVTLSCEQNLNHDAMYWYRQDPGQGLRLIYYSQIVNDFQKGDIAEGYSVSREKKESFPLTVTSAQKNPTAFYLCASSIYGEGPSYEQYFGPGTRLTVT.

This chain connects TRBV6-4 to TRBJ1-2, with a weak D call TRBD1 (6 bases). V was pared by 3 bases and J by 6 bases, with 14 bases between. Per germline, CDR1 MRHNA and CDR2 SNTAGT. This CDR3 region has 14 residues. The DNA for the CDR3 is TGTGCCAGCAGTGATCACAGGGAATCGGATGGCTACACCTTC. It translates to CASSDHRESDGYTF.

The chain couples TRBV2 to TRBJ2-7; 10 nucleotides align to TRBD1. V was clipped by 10 bases and J by 3 bases; unmatched bases: 6. Germline lookup yields CDR1 SNHLY and CDR2 FYNNEI. This CDR3 has 13 residues. The CDR3 bases are TGTGCCACCGGACAGGGGGTGGACTACGAGCAGTACTTC. As protein: CATGQGVDYEQYF.